A single count supports the clone carrying this TCR beta chain. This specimen comes from a study of T cell changes during pregnancy in multiple sclerosis. Libraries were prepared by immunoSEQ multiplex PCR; TCRdb keeps only in-frame clonotypes and omits some of them. The data show just over 60,000 clones, about 90% seen once. V shed 5 bases, J shed 3 bases, and the junction held 4 bases outside the gene matches. CDR1 is KGHSH and CDR2 is LQKENI in the germline V gene. This CDR3 is 15 amino acids long. V is TRBV18 and J is TRBJ2-3, with 11 bases aligning to TRBD2. This TCR derives from a female donor in good health, enrolled as a control in a pregnancy study. The starting material was peripheral blood, obtained in the second trimester of pregnancy. The CDR3 DNA reads as TGTGCCAGCTCAATAACTAGCGGGGGAACAGATACGCAGTATTTT. It encodes CASSITSGGTDTQYF.